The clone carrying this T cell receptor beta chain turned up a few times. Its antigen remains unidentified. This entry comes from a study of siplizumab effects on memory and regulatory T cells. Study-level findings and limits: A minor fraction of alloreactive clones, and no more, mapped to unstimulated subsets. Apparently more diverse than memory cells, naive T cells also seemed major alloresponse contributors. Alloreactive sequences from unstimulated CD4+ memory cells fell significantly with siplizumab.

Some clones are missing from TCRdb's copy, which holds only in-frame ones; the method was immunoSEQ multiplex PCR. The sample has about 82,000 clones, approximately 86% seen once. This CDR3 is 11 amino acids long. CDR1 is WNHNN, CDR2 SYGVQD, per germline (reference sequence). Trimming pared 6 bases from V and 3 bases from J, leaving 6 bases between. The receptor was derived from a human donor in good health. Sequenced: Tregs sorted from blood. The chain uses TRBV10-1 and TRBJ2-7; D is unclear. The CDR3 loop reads CASRPLYEQYF. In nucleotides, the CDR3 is TGCGCCAGCAGACCCCTCTACGAGCAGTACTTC.